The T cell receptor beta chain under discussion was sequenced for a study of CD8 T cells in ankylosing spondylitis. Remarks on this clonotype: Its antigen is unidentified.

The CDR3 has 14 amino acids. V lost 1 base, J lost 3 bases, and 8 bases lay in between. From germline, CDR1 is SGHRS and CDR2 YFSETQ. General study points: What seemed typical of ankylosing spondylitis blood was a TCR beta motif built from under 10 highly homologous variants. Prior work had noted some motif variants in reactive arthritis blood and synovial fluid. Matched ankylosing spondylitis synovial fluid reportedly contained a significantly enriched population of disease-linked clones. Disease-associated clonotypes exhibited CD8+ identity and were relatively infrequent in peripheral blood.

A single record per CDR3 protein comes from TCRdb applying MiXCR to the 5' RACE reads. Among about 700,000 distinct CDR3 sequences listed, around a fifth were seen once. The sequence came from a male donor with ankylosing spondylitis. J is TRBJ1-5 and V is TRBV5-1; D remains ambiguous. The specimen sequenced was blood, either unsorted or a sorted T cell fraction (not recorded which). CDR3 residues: CASSLTPANQPQHF. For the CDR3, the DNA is TGCGCCAGCAGCTTGACCCCAGCCAATCAGCCCCAGCATTTT.